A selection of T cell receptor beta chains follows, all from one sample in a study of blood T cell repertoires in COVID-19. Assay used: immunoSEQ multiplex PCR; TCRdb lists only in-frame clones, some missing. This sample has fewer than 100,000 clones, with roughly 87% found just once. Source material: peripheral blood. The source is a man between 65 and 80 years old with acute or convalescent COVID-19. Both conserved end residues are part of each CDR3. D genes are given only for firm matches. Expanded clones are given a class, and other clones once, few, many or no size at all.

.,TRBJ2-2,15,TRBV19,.,TGTGCCAGTAGTACCGGACAGTTTGGCACCGGGGAGCTGTTTTTT,CASSTGQFGTGELFF
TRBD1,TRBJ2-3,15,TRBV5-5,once,TGTGCCAGCAGCTCGACAGGGGGCGTTACAGATACGCAGTATTTT,CASSSTGGVTDTQYF
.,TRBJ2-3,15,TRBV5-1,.,TGCGCCAGCAGCTTGGCCGGGGGGCACACAGATACGCAGTATTTT,CASSLAGGHTDTQYF
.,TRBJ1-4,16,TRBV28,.,TGTGCCAGCAGTCCTTACACGGGTCCCCTTAATGAAAAACTGTTTTTT,CASSPYTGPLNEKLFF
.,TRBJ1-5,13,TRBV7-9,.,TGTGCCAGCAGCTTACAGGGAAATCAGCCCCAGCATTTT,CASSLQGNQPQHF
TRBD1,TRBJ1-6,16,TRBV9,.,TGTGCCAGCAGCGTAGGGGGACAGGTTAATAATTCACCCCTCCACTTT,CASSVGGQVNNSPLHF
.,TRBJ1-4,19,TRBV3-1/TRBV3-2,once,TGTGCCAGCAGCCAAGAGGTCATTTCGAGTCAGGGCATTAATGAAAAACTGTTTTTT,CASSQEVISSQGINEKLFF
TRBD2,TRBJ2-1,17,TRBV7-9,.,TGTGCCAGCAGCTCGACTAGCGGGGGGGCGTTGGTCAATGAGCAGTTCTTC,CASSSTSGGALVNEQFF
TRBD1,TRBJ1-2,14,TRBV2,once,TGTGCCAGCAGTGGGCGACAGGGAATCTATGGCTACACCTTC,CASSGRQGIYGYTF
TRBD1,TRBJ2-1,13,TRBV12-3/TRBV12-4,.,TGTGCCAGCAGTTTAGTGGACAGGGGTGAGCAGTTCTTC,CASSLVDRGEQFF